The rows below give T cell receptor beta chains drawn from one sample of a study of technical replicates of blood from a handful of donors. Assay used: immunoSEQ multiplex PCR; TCRdb lists only in-frame clones, some missing. The sample has some 76,000 clones; roughly 92% are singletons. The sample was T cells isolated from PBMCs. The receptor set was obtained from a human donor in good health. Each CDR3 is given without its conserved first and last residue. The order of the fields is V gene, D gene, clone size, CDR3 protein. D genes are given only for firm matches. Size values are once, few and many counts, or a class for expanded clones, and some rows have none.

TRBV27 TRBD1 . ASSLFTGGAYEQY
TRBV4-3 TRBD1 . ASSLGGQGTDEKLF
TRBV11-2 . once ASSLGRATFTSTDTQY
TRBV28 . . ATSLDIIYQPQH
TRBV10-3 . . AIWRGSGELF
TRBV5-1 TRBD2 . ASSLAGAPGELF
TRBV9 . . ASSVGISGHNEQF
TRBV30 TRBD1 . AWSLPEQGAYGYT
TRBV4-1 . . ASSHKGPETYNEQF
TRBV6-1 TRBD2 once ASLPGGGNTQY
TRBV6-5 . . ASSYSDSSYEQY
TRBV5-1 TRBD2 . ASSTSGTTDTQY
TRBV18 . . ASSPPLERQF
TRBV19 . . ASSLREEVYGYT
TRBV19 TRBD1 . ASRDRIVSYNEQF
TRBV19 TRBD2 . ASSTGTSGSTKNIQY
TRBV9 . . ASSVAIGIGYEQY
TRBV19 TRBD1 . ATLDRGSVVAF
TRBV29-1 . . SVEGGSVPRGYT